This T cell receptor (beta chain) was retrieved from a study of cytomegalovirus exposure and HLA in healthy donors. As for the study in general: Early released data had approximately 86 million unique TCRs, all coming from HLA-typed donors.

Concerning this clone itself: Antigen unknown. An end of the junction differs from the germline gene, which may be a read error.

Points from the study as a whole: Common viral pathogens seemed to be connected with several of the most significant clusters, according to a later analysis.

The PCR was carried out with 60 Vbeta primers and 13 Jbeta primers. Some clones are missing from TCRdb's copy, which holds only in-frame ones; the method was immunoSEQ multiplex PCR. The data contain 150,000 to 200,000 clones, 79% of them singletons. The germline V gene has CDR1 LNHDA and CDR2 SQIVND (reference sequence). The CDR3 runs 15 residues. This TCR was sampled from a woman aged 45-65 years in good health and CMV-seronegative. V is TRBV19 and J is TRBJ2-1; 7 bases line up with TRBD1. The specimen sequenced was PBMCs. The CDR3 DNA follows: TGTGCCAGTATGGCCCCGAGACAGGGCTACGATGAGCAGTTCTTC. It translates to CASMAPRQGYDEQFF. Full variable domain (rest looked up from reference TRBV19 and TRBJ2-1): DGGITQSPKYLFRKEGQNVTLSCEQNLNHDAMYWYRQDPGQGLRLIYYSQIVNDFQKGDIAEGYSVSREKKESFPLTVTSAQKNPTAFYLCASMAPRQGYDEQFFGPGTRLTVL.